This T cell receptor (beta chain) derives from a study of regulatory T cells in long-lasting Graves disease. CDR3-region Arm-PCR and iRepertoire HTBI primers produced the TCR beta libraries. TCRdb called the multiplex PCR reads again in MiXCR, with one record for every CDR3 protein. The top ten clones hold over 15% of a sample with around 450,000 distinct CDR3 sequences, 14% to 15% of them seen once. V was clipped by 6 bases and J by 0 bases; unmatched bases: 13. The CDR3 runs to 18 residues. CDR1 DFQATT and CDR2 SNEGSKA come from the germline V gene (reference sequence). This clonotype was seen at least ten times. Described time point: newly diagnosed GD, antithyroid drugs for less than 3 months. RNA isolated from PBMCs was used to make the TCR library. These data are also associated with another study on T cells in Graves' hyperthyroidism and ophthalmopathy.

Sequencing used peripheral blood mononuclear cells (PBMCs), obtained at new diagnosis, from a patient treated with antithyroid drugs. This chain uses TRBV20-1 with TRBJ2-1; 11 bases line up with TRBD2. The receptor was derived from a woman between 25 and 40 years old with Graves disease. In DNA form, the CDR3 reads TGCAGTGCACCATCCGGGACTAGCGGCCTGAGCTCCTACAATGAGCAGTTCTTC. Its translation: CSAPSGTSGLSSYNEQFF.